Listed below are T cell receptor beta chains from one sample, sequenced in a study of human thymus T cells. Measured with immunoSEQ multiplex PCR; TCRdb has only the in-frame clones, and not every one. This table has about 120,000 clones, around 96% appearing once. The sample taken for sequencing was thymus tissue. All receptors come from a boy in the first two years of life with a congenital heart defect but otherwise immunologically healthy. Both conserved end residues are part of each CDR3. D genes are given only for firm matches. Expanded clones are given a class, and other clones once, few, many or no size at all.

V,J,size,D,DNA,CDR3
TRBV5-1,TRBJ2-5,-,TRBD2,TGCGCCAGCAGCTCCTCTTTGACTAGCGGGGTGCAAGAGACCCAGTACTTC,CASSSSLTSGVQETQYF
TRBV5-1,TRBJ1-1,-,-,TGCGCCAGCAGCTTGACCGAGGGGACTGAAGCTTTCTTT,CASSLTEGTEAFF
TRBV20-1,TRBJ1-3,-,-,TGCAGTGCACGAGCTGGAAACACCATATATTTT,CSARAGNTIYF
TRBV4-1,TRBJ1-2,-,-,TGCGCCAGCAGCGCGGAGGGAAAGGGTGGCTACACCTTC,CASSAEGKGGYTF
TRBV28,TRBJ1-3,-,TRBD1,TGTGCCAGCACCCAAAGGGGGCCTGGAAACACCATATATTTT,CASTQRGPGNTIYF
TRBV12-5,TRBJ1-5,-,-,TGTGCTAGTGGTTTGGAAAATGGGACACTGGGTCAGCCCCAGCATTTT,CASGLENGTLGQPQHF
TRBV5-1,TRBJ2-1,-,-,TGCGCCAGCAGCCGGGGCGGCTCCTACAATGAGCAGTTCTTC,CASSRGGSYNEQFF
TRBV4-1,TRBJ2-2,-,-,TGCGCCAGCAGCCAAGTATGGGTCGGCCTACGGGAGCTGTTTTTT,CASSQVWVGLRELFF
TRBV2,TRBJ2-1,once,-,TGTGCCAGCAGTGGGTCAGGGCGCCAGTTCTTC,CASSGSGRQFF
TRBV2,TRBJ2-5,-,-,TGTGCCAGCAGTGAAAGGGCCCACCAAGAGACCCAGTACTTC,CASSERAHQETQYF
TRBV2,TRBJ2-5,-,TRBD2,TGTGCCAGCAGTTGGACAGCCGGGACTAGCGGGAATTCGACCCAGTACTTC,CASSWTAGTSGNSTQYF
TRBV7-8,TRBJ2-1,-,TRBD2,TGTGCCAGCAGCTTAGGACACCCTAGCGGGGGGGTAACGGATGAGCAGTTCTTC,CASSLGHPSGGVTDEQFF
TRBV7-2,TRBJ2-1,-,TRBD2,TGTGCCAGCAGCTTAAGGCTCGCGGGGGGGCTGGAGCAGTTCTTC,CASSLRLAGGLEQFF
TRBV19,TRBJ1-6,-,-,TGTGCCAGTAGTATAGATCAGGGCAGGGGAGGTTCACCCCTCCACTTT,CASSIDQGRGGSPLHF
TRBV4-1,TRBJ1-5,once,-,TGCGCCAGCAGCCAAGGGTTAGGCGGGCAGTATAGCAATCAGCCCCAGCATTTT,CASSQGLGGQYSNQPQHF
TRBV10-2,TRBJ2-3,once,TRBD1,TGCGCCACCAGCGGGACAGGGGCAGATACGCAGTATTTT,CATSGTGADTQYF
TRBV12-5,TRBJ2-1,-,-,TGTGCTAGTGGTTTGTTTAGGGGCGAGAACAATGAGCAGTTCTTC,CASGLFRGENNEQFF
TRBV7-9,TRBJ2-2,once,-,TGTGCCCGGGCGGCTAGGGACACCGGGGAGCTGTTTTTT,CARAARDTGELFF
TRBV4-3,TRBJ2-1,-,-,TGCGCCAGCAGCCAAGAGGTCAAGGATGACGTCCTAGGGGGGGGCGTGAATGAGCAGTTCTTC,CASSQEVKDDVLGGGVNEQFF
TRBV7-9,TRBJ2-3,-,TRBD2,TGTGCCAGCAGCTTACCCGCGGGGGGGCCACCAGATACGCAGTATTTT,CASSLPAGGPPDTQYF
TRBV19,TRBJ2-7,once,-,TGTGCCAGTAGTCTCAGGGGCCTCGGGTCTAACCCCTACGAGCAGTACTTC,CASSLRGLGSNPYEQYF
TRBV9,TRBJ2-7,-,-,TGTGCCAGCAGCGGCGGGCCGATAGATACCTACGAGCAGTACTTC,CASSGGPIDTYEQYF
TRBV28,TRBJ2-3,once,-,TGTGCCAGCAGTTTTATACGGGGCTCCACAGATACGCAGTATTTT,CASSFIRGSTDTQYF
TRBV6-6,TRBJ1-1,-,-,TGTGCCAGAGGGGGGACTTTACTGAACACTGAAGCTTTCTTT,CARGGTLLNTEAFF
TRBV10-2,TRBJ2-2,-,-,TGCGCCAGCAGTGAGAGGGGGGGGACCGGGGAGCTGTTTTTT,CASSERGGTGELFF
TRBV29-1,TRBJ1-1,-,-,TGCAGCGTTGAGGGCGGGGGGAAGGACACTGAAGCTTTCTTT,CSVEGGGKDTEAFF
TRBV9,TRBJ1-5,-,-,TGTGCCAGCAGCGTAGGGTCCGGACATCAGCCCCAGCATTTT,CASSVGSGHQPQHF
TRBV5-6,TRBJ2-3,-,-,TGTGCCAGCAGCTTGGACGTACCAAGCCCGCAGTATTTT,CASSLDVPSPQYF
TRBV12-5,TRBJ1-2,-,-,TGTGCTAGTGGTTTGGAAAGGACAGCCAATGGCTACACCTTC,CASGLERTANGYTF
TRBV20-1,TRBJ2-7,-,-,TGCAGTGCTAGTTGGTTGTTCGAGCAGTACTTC,CSASWLFEQYF
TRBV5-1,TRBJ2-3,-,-,TGCGCCAGCTGCAGGGGGGCCGCAGATACGCAGTATTTT,CASCRGAADTQYF
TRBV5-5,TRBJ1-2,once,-,TGTGCCAGCAGCTTGGAAGAGGGGCAGGGCCTCCCCCTGGGCTACACCTTC,CASSLEEGQGLPLGYTF
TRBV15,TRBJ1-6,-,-,TGTGCCACCAGCAGGACCAGGGTAAGAAGTTCACCCCTCCACTTT,CATSRTRVRSSPLHF
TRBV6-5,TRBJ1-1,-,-,TGTGCCAGCAGTTACGCCTCGGCAGGGCAAGGCACTGAAGCTTTCTTT,CASSYASAGQGTEAFF
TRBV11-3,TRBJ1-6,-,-,TGTGCCAGCAGCTTAGTAACGCGGGCCAGACAGTCCAATTCACCCCTCCACTTT,CASSLVTRARQSNSPLHF
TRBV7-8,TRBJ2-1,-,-,TGTGCCAGCACCCCGACAGTATACAATGAGCAGTTCTTC,CASTPTVYNEQFF
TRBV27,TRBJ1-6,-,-,TGTGCCAGCACCTTGGGGCGCACAGTCCTCGGATGTTCACCCCTCCACTTT,CASTLGRTVLGCSPLHF
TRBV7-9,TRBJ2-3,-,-,TGTGCCAGCAGCCTAAACCGACATACGTATACAGATACGCAGTATTTT,CASSLNRHTYTDTQYF
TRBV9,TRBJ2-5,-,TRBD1,TGTGCCAGCAGCGTACGACAGGGAAAACAAGAGACCCAGTACTTC,CASSVRQGKQETQYF
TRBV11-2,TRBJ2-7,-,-,TGTGCCAGCAGCCCCGACTACGCAAGATACGAGCAGTACTTC,CASSPDYARYEQYF
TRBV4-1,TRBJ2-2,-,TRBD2,TGCGCCAGCAGCCCCCAAGGCGTGGGACTAGCGTACACCGGGGAGCTGTTTTTT,CASSPQGVGLAYTGELFF
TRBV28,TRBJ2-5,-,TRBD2,TGTGCCAGCAGCCCGGGACTAGCGGGGGAGACCCAGTACTTC,CASSPGLAGETQYF
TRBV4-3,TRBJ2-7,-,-,TGCGCCAGCAGCCAAGATGTGGTGGTAGTTAGAGTGGGCGAGCAGTACTTC,CASSQDVVVVRVGEQYF
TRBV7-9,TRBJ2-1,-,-,TGTGCCAGCAGCCGGCGGGTAGTGGGCGAGCAGTTCTTC,CASSRRVVGEQFF
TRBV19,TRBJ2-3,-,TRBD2,TGTGCCAGTAGTCCGGTCTTGGAGCGGGGGGGAACAGATACGCAGTATTTT,CASSPVLERGGTDTQYF
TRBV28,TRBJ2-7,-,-,TGTGCCAGCAGTTTGTACCCAGAGGGCTCCTACGAGCAGTACTTC,CASSLYPEGSYEQYF
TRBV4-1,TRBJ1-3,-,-,TGCGCCAGCAGCCAAGATGCGGGGTCGGACTCTGGAAACACCATATATTTT,CASSQDAGSDSGNTIYF
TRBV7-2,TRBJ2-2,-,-,TGTGCCAGCAGCTTACGGCTGGGCCCGAACACCGGGGAGCTGTTTTTT,CASSLRLGPNTGELFF
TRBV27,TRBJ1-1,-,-,TGTGCCAGCAGTTTATCAAACGTTGTGAGGGGTCTCGAGGACACTGAAGCTTTCTTT,CASSLSNVVRGLEDTEAFF
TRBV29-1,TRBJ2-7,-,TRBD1,TGCAGCGTCTACGGACAGGGCCGCAACGAGCAGTACTTC,CSVYGQGRNEQYF
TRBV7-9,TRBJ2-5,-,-,TGTGCCAGCAGCAAGACTATCCAAGAGACCCAGTACTTC,CASSKTIQETQYF
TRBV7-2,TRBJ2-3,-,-,TGTGCCAGCAGCCGGGGAGGGGGAGCTAACACAGATACGCAGTATTTT,CASSRGGGANTDTQYF